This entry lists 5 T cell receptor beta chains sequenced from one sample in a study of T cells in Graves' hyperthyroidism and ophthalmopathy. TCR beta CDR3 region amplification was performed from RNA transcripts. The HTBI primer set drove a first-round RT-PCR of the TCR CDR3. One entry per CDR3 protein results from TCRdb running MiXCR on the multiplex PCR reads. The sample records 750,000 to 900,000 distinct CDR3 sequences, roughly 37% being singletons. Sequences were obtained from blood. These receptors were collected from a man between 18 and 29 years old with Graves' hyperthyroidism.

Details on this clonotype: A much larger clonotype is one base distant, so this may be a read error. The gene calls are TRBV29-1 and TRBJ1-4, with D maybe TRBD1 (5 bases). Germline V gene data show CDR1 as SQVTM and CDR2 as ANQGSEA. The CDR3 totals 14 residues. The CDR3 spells CSIEDVGGSEKLFF. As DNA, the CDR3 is TGCAGCATTGAAGATGTCGGGGGAAGTGAAAAACTGTTTTTT.

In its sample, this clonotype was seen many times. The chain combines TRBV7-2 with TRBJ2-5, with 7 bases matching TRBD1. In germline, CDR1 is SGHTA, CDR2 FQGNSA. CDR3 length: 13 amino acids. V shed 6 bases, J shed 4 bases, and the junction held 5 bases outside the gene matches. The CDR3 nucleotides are TGTGCCAGCAGGCTAGGGGGCGGAGAGACCCAGTACTTC. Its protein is CASRLGGGETQYF.

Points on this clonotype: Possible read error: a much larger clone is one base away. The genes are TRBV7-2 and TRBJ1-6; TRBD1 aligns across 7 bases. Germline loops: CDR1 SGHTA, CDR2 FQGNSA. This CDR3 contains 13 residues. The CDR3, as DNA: TGTGCCAGCAGCCCCAGGGGGACTTCACCCCTCAACTTT. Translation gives CASSPRGTSPLNF.

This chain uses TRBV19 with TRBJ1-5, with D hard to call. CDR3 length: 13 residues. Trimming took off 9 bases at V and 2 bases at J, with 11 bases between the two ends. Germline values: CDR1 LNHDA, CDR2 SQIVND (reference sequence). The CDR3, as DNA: TGTGCCAGCGCTCCTGGGGGCAATCAGCCCCAGCATTTT. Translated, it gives CASAPGGNQPQHF.

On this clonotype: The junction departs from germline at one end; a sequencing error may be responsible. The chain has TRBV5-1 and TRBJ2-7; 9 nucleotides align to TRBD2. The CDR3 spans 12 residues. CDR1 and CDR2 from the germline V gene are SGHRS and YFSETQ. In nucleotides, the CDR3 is TGTGCCAGCGCGGGAGGGCAGTACGAGCAGTACTTC. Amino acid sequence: CASAGGQYEQYF.